What follows describes a single TCR beta chain. Its antigen is undetermined. This CDR3 has 18 residues. V gave up 6 bases and J gave up 3 bases; unmatched junction bases: 14. CDR1 and CDR2 (germline): SNHLY, FYNNEI. The sample comes from a study of shared clonotypes between healthy human individuals. Whole-study findings and limits: Non-shared clonotypes showed lower generation probabilities than clonotypes common to all four donors.

TCRdb keeps only in-frame clones here, not all; method: immunoSEQ multiplex PCR. Here the sample spans around 2.1 million clones, 95% being singletons. Every donor, a Caucasian adult, lived in Nashville, Tennessee. The chain joins TRBV2 to TRBJ2-3, with TRBD1 matching over 11 bases. This TCR derives from a man aged 18 to 30 in good health. Sequenced material: naive CD4+ T cells sorted from blood. Subset noted: CD45RA+ positively selected. CDR3 region: CASRGIRTGGPWTDTQYF. CDR3 nucleotides: TGTGCCAGCAGGGGGATACGGACAGGGGGCCCATGGACAGATACGCAGTATTTT.